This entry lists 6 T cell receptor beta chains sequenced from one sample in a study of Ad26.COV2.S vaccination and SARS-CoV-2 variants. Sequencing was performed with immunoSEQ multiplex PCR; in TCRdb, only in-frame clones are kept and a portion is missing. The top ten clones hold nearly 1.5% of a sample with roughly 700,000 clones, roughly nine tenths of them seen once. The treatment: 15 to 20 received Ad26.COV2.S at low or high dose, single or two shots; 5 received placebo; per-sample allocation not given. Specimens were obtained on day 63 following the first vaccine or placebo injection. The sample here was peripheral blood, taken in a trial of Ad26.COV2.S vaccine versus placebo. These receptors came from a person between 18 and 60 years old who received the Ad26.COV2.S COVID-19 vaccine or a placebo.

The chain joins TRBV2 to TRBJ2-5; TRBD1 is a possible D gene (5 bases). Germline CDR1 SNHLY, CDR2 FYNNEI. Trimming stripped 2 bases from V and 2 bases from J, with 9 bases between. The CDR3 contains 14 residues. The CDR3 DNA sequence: TGTGCCAGCAGTGAACCAGGGTGGCAAGAGACCCAGTACTTC. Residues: CASSEPGWQETQYF.

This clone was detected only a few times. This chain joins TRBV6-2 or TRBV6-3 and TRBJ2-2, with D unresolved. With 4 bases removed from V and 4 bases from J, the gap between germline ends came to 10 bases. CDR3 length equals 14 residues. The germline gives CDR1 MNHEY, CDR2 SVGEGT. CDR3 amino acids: CASSLFPATGELFF. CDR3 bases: TGTGCCAGCAGTTTATTCCCGGCCACCGGGGAGCTGTTTTTT.

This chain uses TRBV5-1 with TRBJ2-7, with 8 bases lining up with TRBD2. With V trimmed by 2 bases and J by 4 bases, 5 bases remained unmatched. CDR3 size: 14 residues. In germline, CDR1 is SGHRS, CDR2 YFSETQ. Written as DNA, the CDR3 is TGCGCCAGCAGCTTCGACGGGAGGGGTTACGAGCAGTACTTC. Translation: CASSFDGRGYEQYF.

CDR3 amino acids: CAWTRDSSSYEQYF. The CDR3 bases are TGTGCCTGGACGCGGGACAGCAGCTCCTACGAGCAGTACTTC. The chain recombines TRBV30 with TRBJ2-7; D possibly corresponds to TRBD1 (7 bases). V was clipped by 4 bases and J by 0 bases, with 13 bases between them. Looked up from germline, CDR1 is GTSNPN and CDR2 is SVGIG (reference sequence). The CDR3 has 14 residues.

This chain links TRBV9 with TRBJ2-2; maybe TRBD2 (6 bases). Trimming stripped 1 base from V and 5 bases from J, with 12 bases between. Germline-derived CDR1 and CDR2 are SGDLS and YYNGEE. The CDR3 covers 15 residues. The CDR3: CASSVTHSGTGELFF. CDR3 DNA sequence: TGTGCCAGCAGCGTAACCCATAGCGGAACCGGGGAGCTGTTTTTT.

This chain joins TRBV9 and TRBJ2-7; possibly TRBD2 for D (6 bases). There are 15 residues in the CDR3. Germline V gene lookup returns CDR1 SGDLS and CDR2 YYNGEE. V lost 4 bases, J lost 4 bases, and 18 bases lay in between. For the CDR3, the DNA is TGTGCCAGCAGCCCAGTCGGAGGGTTGGGGTACGAGCAGTACTTC. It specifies CASSPVGGLGYEQYF.